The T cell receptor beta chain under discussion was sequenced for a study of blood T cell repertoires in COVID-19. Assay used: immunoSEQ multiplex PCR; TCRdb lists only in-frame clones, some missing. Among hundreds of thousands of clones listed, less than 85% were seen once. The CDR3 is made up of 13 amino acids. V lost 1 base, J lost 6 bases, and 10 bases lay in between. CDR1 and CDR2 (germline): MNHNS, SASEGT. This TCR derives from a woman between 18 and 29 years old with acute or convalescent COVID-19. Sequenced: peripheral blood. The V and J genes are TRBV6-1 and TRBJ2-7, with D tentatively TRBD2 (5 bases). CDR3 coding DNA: TGTGCCAGCAGTGAAGAACGGGGTTTCGAGCAGTACTTC. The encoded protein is CASSEERGFEQYF.